The 29 T cell receptor beta chains below come from one sample, sequenced in a study of blood T cell repertoires in COVID-19. Clones were read by immunoSEQ multiplex PCR, and TCRdb kept only the in-frame ones, dropping some. The table shows approximately 90,000 clones, with 70% to 90% occurring only once. The specimen was peripheral blood. These receptors were obtained from a man in his forties or fifties with acute or convalescent COVID-19.

The gene calls are TRBV6-5 and TRBJ1-2, with a weak D call TRBD1 (5 bases). From germline, CDR1 is MNHEY and CDR2 SVGAGI. Trimming shortened V by 0 bases and J by 6 bases, and 11 bases separated the two germline ends. The CDR3 has 14 amino acids. CDR3 DNA sequence: TGTGCCAGCAGTTACTCTGACAGTGTCAATGGCTACACCTTC. Protein: CASSYSDSVNGYTF.

The chain has TRBV6-6 and TRBJ2-7; 7 bases are shared with TRBD1. The CDR3 totals 14 residues. Germline values: CDR1 MNHNY, CDR2 SVGAGI (reference sequence). After removal of 0 bases from V and 6 bases from J, the junction contained 5 bases not matched to a gene. CDR3 in amino acids: CASSYSGTEGEQYF. The DNA for the CDR3 is TGTGCCAGCAGTTACTCGGGGACAGAAGGCGAGCAGTACTTC.

The rearrangement uses TRBV5-1 and TRBJ1-1, with TRBD1 as a possible D gene (6 bases). The germline CDR1 and CDR2 sequences are SGHRS and YFSETQ. The CDR3 length is 15 residues. Trimming shortened V by 6 bases and J by 10 bases, and 25 bases separated the two germline ends. This chain's CDR3 is CASTPGTGTVVRAFF. For the CDR3, the DNA is TGCGCCAGCACCCCAGGCACAGGGACCGTGGTACGAGCTTTCTTT.

The rearrangement links TRBV24-1 to TRBJ2-2, with a possible D match to TRBD2 (6 bases). Trimming stripped 6 bases from V and 3 bases from J, with 7 bases between. CDR1 and CDR2 from the germline V gene are KGHDR and SFDVKD. The CDR3 runs to 13 residues. This chain's CDR3 is CATSTGDTGELFF. The CDR3 DNA is TGTGCCACCAGTACGGGAGACACCGGGGAGCTGTTTTTT.

V gene TRBV27 combines with J gene TRBJ2-2, with a possible D match to TRBD2 (5 bases). Trimming took off 7 bases at V and 2 bases at J, with 11 bases between the two ends. Germline values: CDR1 MNHEY, CDR2 SMNVEV (reference sequence). The CDR3 spans 14 residues. The CDR3, as DNA: TGTGCCAGCAACTTAGCGTTAAACACCGGGGAGCTGTTTTTT. Translated: CASNLALNTGELFF.

This clone was detected a few times. The chain links TRBV18 to TRBJ1-1; 10 positions match TRBD1. CDR1 and CDR2 (germline): KGHSH, LQKENI. Trimming removed 0 bases from V and 4 bases from J; junction bases left unmatched: 2. The CDR3 is 15 residues long. The DNA for the CDR3 is TGTGCCAGCTCACCACCGGGACAGGGGACCACTGAAGCTTTCTTT. Translation: CASSPPGQGTTEAFF.

The rearrangement links TRBV7-9 to TRBJ1-1; D unresolved. The V end was cut by 4 bases, the J end by 1 base, with 7 bases between. CDR1 SEHNR and CDR2 FQNEAQ come from the germline V gene (reference sequence). The CDR3 spans 13 residues. CDR3 residues: CASSYYKNTEAFF. The CDR3 coding sequence is TGTGCCAGCAGCTACTACAAGAACACTGAAGCTTTCTTT.

The chain has TRBV7-9 and TRBJ2-7, with TRBD1 matching over 9 bases. V was clipped by 7 bases and J by 12 bases; unmatched bases: 10. The germline gives CDR1 SEHNR, CDR2 FQNEAQ (reference sequence). This CDR3 is built from 12 residues. The DNA for the CDR3 is TGTGCCAGCACCCCGGGACAGGGTAGACCGTACTTC. Translating gives CASTPGQGRPYF. Full variable domain (rest looked up from reference TRBV7-9 and TRBJ2-7): DTGVSQNPRHKITKRGQNVTFRCDPISEHNRLYWYRQTLGQGPEFLTYFQNEAQLEKSRLLSDRFSAERPKGSFSTLEIQRTEQGDSAMYLCASTPGQGRPYFGPGTRLTVT.

In DNA, the CDR3 is TGCAGCGTGTTGGGACTAGCGGGAGTTGGCACAGATACGCAGTATTTT. It is translated as CSVLGLAGVGTDTQYF. The genes are TRBV29-1 and TRBJ2-3; TRBD2 aligns across 14 bases. Germline V gene sequence: CDR1 SQVTM, CDR2 ANQGSEA. The V segment lost 6 bases and the J segment 1 base; nucleotides outside the gene matches: 6. The CDR3 loop spans 16 amino acids.

In its sample, this clone was seen a few times. This chain connects TRBV4-3 to TRBJ2-1; TRBD1 agrees at 9 bases. CDR1 and CDR2 from the germline V gene are LGHNA and YSLEER. The trim removed 1 base at V and 8 bases at J, leaving 9 bases unmatched. The CDR3 covers 16 residues. The CDR3: CASSQGRDRVDDEQFF. The CDR3, as DNA: TGCGCCAGCAGCCAAGGGCGGGACAGGGTCGATGATGAGCAGTTCTTC.

The chain is built from TRBV19 and TRBJ1-1; 8 nucleotides align to TRBD1. The CDR3 sequence is 13 residues long. J gave up 10 bases and V 3 bases, and 7 bases lay outside the gene matches. The germline gives CDR1 LNHDA, CDR2 SQIVND (reference sequence). Here the CDR3 DNA reads TGTGCCAGTAGTATCCAAGGACAGGGTAGAGCTTTCTTT. Its protein is CASSIQGQGRAFF.

This clone was seen a handful of times. The chain is built from TRBV11-2 and TRBJ2-6; D unclear. With 8 bases removed from V and 0 bases from J, the gap between germline ends came to 5 bases. This CDR3 region has 13 residues. In germline, CDR1 is SGHAT, CDR2 FQNNGV. CDR3 bases: TGTGCCAGCCATAGCTCTGGGGCCAACGTCCTGACTTTC. Its protein product is CASHSSGANVLTF.

This chain connects TRBV6-2 or TRBV6-3 to TRBJ2-7; 11 nucleotides agree with TRBD2. Germline trimming cut 6 bases from V and 5 bases from J; bases unmatched to any gene: 6. This CDR3 spans 14 amino acids. Germline V lookup: CDR1 MNHEY, CDR2 SVGEGT. CDR3 DNA sequence: TGTGCCAGCAGCCCCTGGACTAGCGGGCACGAGCAGTACTTC. It yields the protein CASSPWTSGHEQYF.

The gene calls are TRBV5-5 and TRBJ1-3, with D perhaps matching TRBD1 (5 bases). Germline CDR1 and CDR2: SGHKS and YYEKEE (reference sequence). Trimming took 2 bases from V and 3 from J, leaving 18 bases between them. The CDR3 is 17 residues long. Written as DNA, the CDR3 is TGTGCCAGCAGCTTCCGGTCCCCAGGGTCGGATGGAAACACCATATATTTT. As protein: CASSFRSPGSDGNTIYF.

This sequence joins TRBV29-1 and TRBJ1-1; D is uncertain. The CDR3 is made up of 14 amino acids. Between the trimmed V and J ends, which lost 4 bases and 3 bases, there was a span of 15 bases. Germline lookup yields CDR1 SQVTM and CDR2 ANQGSEA. Written as DNA, the CDR3 is TGCAGCGTTGGGATTGGCTGGGGAGACACTGAAGCTTTCTTT. It translates to CSVGIGWGDTEAFF.

This clone was counted a few times. This sequence joins TRBV19 and TRBJ1-2; D remains unclear. CDR3 length equals 15 residues. V shed 5 bases and J shed 4 bases, with 17 bases lying between them. The germline V gene has CDR1 LNHDA and CDR2 SQIVND (reference sequence). The CDR3 here is CASSVQSFSLYGYTF. In DNA, the CDR3 is TGTGCCAGTAGTGTCCAGTCCTTCTCCCTCTATGGCTACACCTTC.

V is TRBV19 and J is TRBJ1-2; maybe TRBD1 (6 bases). Trimming took off 5 bases at V and 7 bases at J, with 14 bases between the two ends. The CDR3 covers 13 residues. Germline-derived CDR1 and CDR2 are LNHDA and SQIVND (reference sequence). The CDR3 nucleotides are TGTGCCAGTAGTGTCCAACAGGGAATTGGCTACACCTTC. This sequence encodes CASSVQQGIGYTF. The whole variable domain, remainder taken from reference TRBV19 and TRBJ1-2, is DGGITQSPKYLFRKEGQNVTLSCEQNLNHDAMYWYRQDPGQGLRLIYYSQIVNDFQKGDIAEGYSVSREKKESFPLTVTSAQKNPTAFYLCASSVQQGIGYTFGSGTRLTVV.

The chain links TRBV9 to TRBJ1-2, with 8 bases matching TRBD1. Germline V gene data show CDR1 as SGDLS and CDR2 as YYNGEE. J was trimmed by 8 bases and V by 0 bases; bases with no gene match: 12. The CDR3 is 16 amino acids. The CDR3: CASSVEGQGALIGYTF. The CDR3 nucleotides read TGTGCCAGCAGCGTAGAAGGACAGGGAGCCCTTATCGGCTACACCTTC. Complete variable domain (other parts from reference TRBV9 and TRBJ1-2): DSGVTQTPKHLITATGQRVTLRCSPRSGDLSVYWYQQSLDQGLQFLIQYYNGEERAKGNILERFSAQQFPDLHSELNLSSLELGDSALYFCASSVEGQGALIGYTFGSGTRLTVV.

This clone was picked up many times. The chain employs TRBV18 and TRBJ1-2; D is perhaps TRBD1 (6 bases). Germline assignment: CDR1 KGHSH and CDR2 LQKENI. The germline V and J ends were trimmed by 3 bases and 8 bases, with 13 bases remaining between them. The CDR3 runs to 13 residues. CDR3 in DNA: TGTGCCAGCTCACCGCCAGGGGTGGGCGGCTACACCTTC. This codes for CASSPPGVGGYTF.

The table lists this clone with a few counts. V usage is TRBV18 and J usage is TRBJ2-7, with D possibly matching TRBD1 (5 bases). V was trimmed by 3 bases and J by 7 bases, leaving 19 bases between them. CDR1 is KGHSH, CDR2 LQKENI, per germline. This CDR3 spans 15 amino acids. CDR3 coding DNA: TGTGCCAGCTCACCCCAGGGCGGCGAAGGTAGAGAGCAGTACTTC. This sequence encodes CASSPQGGEGREQYF.

V and J are TRBV4-3 and TRBJ2-5; possibly TRBD1 for D (5 bases). Germline assignment: CDR1 LGHNA and CDR2 YSLEER. This CDR3 contains 16 residues. Trimming took 0 bases from V and 1 from J, leaving 12 bases between them. The CDR3 protein is CASSQDWQTVQETQYF. The CDR3 DNA is TGCGCCAGCAGCCAAGATTGGCAGACAGTCCAAGAGACCCAGTACTTC.

This rearrangement joins TRBV3-1 (or the pseudogene TRBV3-2) to TRBJ2-3; D not certain. This CDR3 is 13 amino acids long. V was cut by 4 bases and J by 1 base, with 6 bases left in between. Germline CDR1 and CDR2: LGHDT and YNNKEL (reference sequence). CDR3 coding DNA: TGTGCCAGCAGCCGATTAGGCACAGATACGCAGTATTTT. Amino acids: CASSRLGTDTQYF.

The V gene is TRBV24-1, the J gene TRBJ2-5; 7 bases fit TRBD1. The ends lost 4 bases at V and 4 bases at J; junction bases unmatched: 5. The V gene's germline CDR1 is KGHDR and CDR2 SFDVKD. This CDR3 is 14 amino acids long. The CDR3 DNA sequence: TGTGCCACCAGTGACCAGACAGGGAGAGAGACCCAGTACTTC. Amino acids: CATSDQTGRETQYF.

The V and J genes are TRBV4-2 and TRBJ2-1; 11 nucleotides line up with TRBD2. In germline, CDR1 is LGHNA, CDR2 YNFKEQ. The V and J ends lost 4 bases and 8 bases, in that order; junction bases with no gene match: 16. The length of the CDR3 is 18 residues. The CDR3 coding sequence is TGTGCCAGCAGCCGGGGGACAGTTAGCGGGAGGGCCAGGGATGAGCAGTTCTTC. Its translation is CASSRGTVSGRARDEQFF.

The V gene is TRBV27, the J gene TRBJ2-2; D perhaps matches TRBD2 (7 bases). Per the germline V gene, CDR1 is MNHEY and CDR2 is SMNVEV (reference sequence). Deletions cut 7 bases from V and 3 bases from J, with 15 bases between. The CDR3 is 15 residues long. CDR3 amino acids: CASTPRGGHTGELFF. CDR3 nucleotides: TGTGCCAGCACCCCAAGGGGGGGTCACACCGGGGAGCTGTTTTTT.

The chain joins TRBV9 to TRBJ1-3; TRBD1 is a possible D gene (5 bases). V was trimmed by 2 bases and J by 0 bases, leaving 9 bases between them. CDR3 length: 15 amino acids. CDR1 and CDR2 from the germline V gene are SGDLS and YYNGEE. The CDR3 region is CASSVGGFSGNTIYF. The CDR3 DNA reads as TGTGCCAGCAGCGTCGGGGGGTTCTCTGGAAACACCATATATTTT.

The chain recombines TRBV7-9 with TRBJ2-2; 8 bases match TRBD1. Per germline, CDR1 SEHNR and CDR2 FQNEAQ (reference sequence). This CDR3 comprises 17 residues. V was clipped by 4 bases and J by 0 bases; unmatched bases: 7. In DNA form, the CDR3 reads TGTGCCAGCAGCTCATACAGGGGGGCCTCGAACACCGGGGAGCTGTTTTTT. The encoded protein is CASSSYRGASNTGELFF.

In this sample, this clone turned up once. This specimen includes other DNA sequences encoding the same CDR3. The rearrangement joins TRBV10-3 to TRBJ2-3; 7 bases are a match to TRBD1. Germline assignment: CDR1 ENHRY and CDR2 SYGVKD. There are 15 residues in the CDR3. The junction had 5 bases not matched to a gene; V was cut back by 3 bases and J by 2 bases. The CDR3 spells CAISDGTATTDTQYF. Written as DNA, the CDR3 is TGTGCCATCAGTGACGGGACAGCGACCACAGATACGCAGTATTTT.

The chain links TRBV5-1 to TRBJ2-7, with TRBD2 matching over 7 bases. J gave up 0 bases and V 6 bases, and 3 bases lay outside the gene matches. The germline CDR1 and CDR2 sequences are SGHRS and YFSETQ. The CDR3 covers 13 residues. The CDR3: CASTSGNSYEQYF. The CDR3 nucleotides read TGCGCCAGCACTAGCGGAAACTCCTACGAGCAGTACTTC.